Each of the 25 T cell receptor beta chains below was sequenced from the same sample in a study of T-cell memory formation after mild COVID-19 (dated by TCRdb to about 2021). Receptor amplification or capture employed 5' RACE. Sequencing relied on an Illumina NovaSeq 6000. Starting from the raw public reads, TCRdb applied fastp trimming at Q25, assembled clones with MiXCR and retained in-frame beta chains. Identical CDR3 protein sequences are pooled into one entry, listed with their most common genes and DNA. Within this sample are 500,000 to 650,000 distinct CDR3 sequences, with roughly 20% of them counted one time only. The ten top clones hold approximately 8.4% of the sample. The sample consisted of PBMCs or a T cell subset sorted from them (not recorded which). The source of these receptors is an adult woman who had mild COVID-19 (a few samples of this study predate the infection). The sample titles of this study are shuffled in the database, so cell type and time point are left out; the donor was told from shared clones.

This clonotype was counted between two and nine times. V is TRBV5-1 and J is TRBJ2-2; D is perhaps TRBD1 (6 bases). V gave up 0 bases and J gave up 3 bases, with 12 bases separating them. Germline assignment: CDR1 SGHRS and CDR2 YFSETQ. This CDR3 has 16 residues. The CDR3 protein is CASSLERTGYTGELFF. DNA of the CDR3: TGCGCCAGCAGCTTGGAGCGTACAGGGTACACCGGGGAGCTGTTTTTT. The variable domain in full, with the rest retrieved from reference TRBV5-1 and TRBJ2-2, is KAGVTQTPRYLIKTRGQQVTLSCSPISGHRSVSWYQQTPGQGLQFLFEYFSETQRNKGNFPGRFSGRQFSNSRSEMNVSTLELGDSALYLCASSLERTGYTGELFFGEGSRLTVL.

The V and J genes are TRBV19 and TRBJ2-1, with 13 positions matching TRBD2. This CDR3 has 16 amino acids. Germline values: CDR1 LNHDA, CDR2 SQIVND (reference sequence). V gave up 1 base and J gave up 8 bases; unmatched junction bases: 5. In DNA form, the CDR3 reads TGTGCCAGTAGTATAGGAGGACTAGCGGGGGCCCATGAGCAGTTCTTC. It encodes CASSIGGLAGAHEQFF.

This clonotype was detected ten times or more. Here the CDR3 reads CASSLEVAGVVQFF. The CDR3 DNA reads TGTGCCAGCAGCCTCGAAGTAGCGGGGGTTGTGCAGTTCTTC. The V call is TRBV7-2, the J call TRBJ2-1; the match to TRBD2 covers 9 bases. Losses at the gene ends were 5 bases for V and 12 bases for J; bases not matched to a gene: 11. Germline CDR1 and CDR2: SGHTA and FQGNSA. The CDR3 contains 14 residues.

In this sample, this clonotype turned up a few times. The chain uses TRBV5-1 and TRBJ2-3, with 9 bases that match TRBD2. The CDR3 loop spans 17 amino acids. Germline CDR1 reads SGHRS; CDR2 reads YFSETQ. The V and J ends lost 4 bases and 0 bases, in that order; junction bases with no gene match: 9. DNA of the CDR3: TGCGCCAGCAGCCCGACTAGCGGAGGGTATAGCACAGATACGCAGTATTTT. Protein product: CASSPTSGGYSTDTQYF.

This clonotype has more than one count but fewer than ten. The chain recombines TRBV10-3 with TRBJ2-1; the D gene is possibly TRBD1 (5 bases). V lost 4 bases to trimming and J lost 8 bases, with 27 bases between them. The germline V gene has CDR1 ENHRY and CDR2 SYGVKD. The CDR3 sequence is 18 residues long. CDR3 residues: CAISGSASQGWGEDEQFF. For the CDR3, the DNA is TGTGCCATCAGTGGGAGCGCATCTCAGGGATGGGGTGAGGATGAGCAGTTCTTC.

The rearrangement joins TRBV7-9 to TRBJ2-4, with TRBD2 identical over 7 bases. V dropped 1 base and J dropped 1; count of bases not matched to a gene: 4. The germline V gene has CDR1 SEHNR and CDR2 FQNEAQ (reference sequence). CDR3 size: 16 residues. CDR3 DNA sequence: TGTGCCAGCAGCTTAGTTCGGGAGGAGGCCAAAAACATTCAGTACTTC. Translation: CASSLVREEAKNIQYF.

This clonotype has more than one count but fewer than ten. The genes are TRBV5-6 and TRBJ1-6, with D maybe TRBD1 (5 bases). Germline CDR1 SGHDT, CDR2 YYEEEE. This CDR3 region has 14 residues. With 1 base removed from V and 9 bases from J, the gap between germline ends came to 11 bases. Written as DNA, the CDR3 is TGTGCCAGCAGCTTGTGGGACCGGATTTCACCCCTCCACTTT. Protein sequence: CASSLWDRISPLHF.

Written as DNA, the CDR3 is TGTGCCAGCAGCTTAAGGGCGGGGCCAACCTACGAGCAGTACTTC. Its translation: CASSLRAGPTYEQYF. The J gene is TRBJ2-7, the V gene TRBV7-3; D perhaps matches TRBD2 (6 bases). Germline CDR1 SGHTA, CDR2 FQGTGA. The CDR3 is 15 amino acids. The germline V and J ends were trimmed by 1 base and 2 bases, with 12 bases remaining between them.

In this sample, this clonotype turned up a few times. The J gene is TRBJ1-5, the V gene TRBV6-1; D unresolved. CDR1 is MNHNS, CDR2 SASEGT, per germline. This CDR3 contains 13 residues. V lost 7 bases, J lost 2 bases, and 9 bases lay in between. In DNA form, the CDR3 reads TGTGCCAGCAATGAGATTGGCAATCAGCCCCAGCATTTT. This encodes CASNEIGNQPQHF.

This chain uses TRBV6-5 with TRBJ2-1; D is possibly TRBD1 (6 bases). This CDR3 is 14 amino acids long. The V end was cut by 4 bases, the J end by 5 bases, with 12 bases between. Germline assignment: CDR1 MNHEY and CDR2 SVGAGI. Written as DNA, the CDR3 is TGTGCCAGCAGTTGGGCAGGGGCGAACAATGAGCAGTTCTTC. Encoded protein: CASSWAGANNEQFF.

The chain couples TRBV10-3 to TRBJ2-1; 8 nucleotides line up with TRBD2. This CDR3 region has 18 residues. Germline V lookup: CDR1 ENHRY, CDR2 SYGVKD. The junction had 14 bases not matched to a gene; V was cut back by 0 bases and J by 7 bases. The CDR3 spells CAISESGREGQFQNEQFF. The CDR3 DNA is TGTGCCATCAGTGAGTCAGGACGGGAGGGCCAATTTCAAAATGAGCAGTTCTTC.

The V call is TRBV19, the J call TRBJ1-1; D unclear. The V end lost 5 bases, the J end lost 0 bases, and 16 bases lay between the germline ends. This CDR3 contains 16 residues. Per the germline V gene, CDR1 is LNHDA and CDR2 is SQIVND (reference sequence). The CDR3 is CASSPAGVRMNTEAFF. CDR3 nucleotide sequence: TGTGCCAGTAGTCCGGCCGGCGTACGTATGAACACTGAAGCTTTCTTT.

The gene calls are TRBV3-1 and TRBJ1-1; D remains unclear. The CDR3 has 14 amino acids. CDR1 is LGHDT and CDR2 is YNNKEL in the germline V gene (reference sequence). Trimming cost V 4 bases and J 1 base, with 10 bases left between them. The CDR3 sequence is CASSPAGRNTEAFF. The CDR3 DNA follows: TGTGCCAGCAGCCCCGCCGGGAGGAACACTGAAGCTTTCTTT.

The rearrangement links TRBV9 to TRBJ2-2; D possibly uses TRBD1 or TRBD2 (6 bases each). Germline V gene lookup returns CDR1 SGDLS and CDR2 YYNGEE. The CDR3 runs 12 residues. The ends were cut back, 7 bases at V and 4 bases at J, with 8 bases in the middle. CDR3: CASRGRTGELFF. The CDR3 DNA sequence: TGTGCCAGCCGGGGGCGCACCGGGGAGCTGTTTTTT.

This clonotype showed up just a few times. The gene calls are TRBV7-9 and TRBJ1-1; tentative D call: TRBD1 (5 bases). CDR3 size: 16 residues. The ends were cut back, 1 base at V and 4 bases at J, with 16 bases in the middle. Germline loops: CDR1 SEHNR, CDR2 FQNEAQ (reference sequence). The CDR3 DNA reads TGTGCCAGCAGCTTAGGCAGGGTGAGGCCGGGCACTGAAGCTTTCTTT. It translates to CASSLGRVRPGTEAFF.

This chain connects TRBV6-2 or TRBV6-3 to TRBJ2-7; a weak D match, TRBD1 (6 bases). This CDR3 comprises 14 residues. V lost 8 bases and J lost 0, with 14 bases in between. Germline CDR1 reads MNHEY; CDR2 reads SVGEGT. CDR3 residues: CASAIDRNSYEQYF. The CDR3 bases are TGTGCCAGCGCTATCGACAGGAACTCCTACGAGCAGTACTTC.

This clonotype showed up just a few times. The gene calls are TRBV4-3 and TRBJ2-3; D may be TRBD2 (5 bases). Germline V gene lookup returns CDR1 LGHNA and CDR2 YSLEER. The V and J ends lost 1 base and 2 bases respectively, with 10 bases between them. The CDR3 covers 15 residues. CDR3 sequence: CASSQGRRPTDTQYF. As DNA, the CDR3 is TGCGCCAGCAGCCAAGGCAGGAGGCCCACAGATACGCAGTATTTT.

The V and J genes are TRBV7-2 and TRBJ2-5; D may be TRBD1 or TRBD2 (5 bases each). From germline, CDR1 is SGHTA and CDR2 FQGNSA. The CDR3 is 14 amino acids. With 5 bases removed from V and 4 bases from J, the gap between germline ends came to 14 bases. The DNA for the CDR3 is TGTGCCAGCAGCCGGGCAGGGAGAGGAGAGACCCAGTACTTC. It specifies CASSRAGRGETQYF.

This clonotype has more than one count but fewer than ten. The genes are TRBV29-1 and TRBJ1-2, with D perhaps TRBD1 (5 bases). This CDR3 is built from 16 residues. V gave up 0 bases and J gave up 4 bases, with 18 bases separating them. Germline V gene lookup returns CDR1 SQVTM and CDR2 ANQGSEA. This CDR3 reads CSVEDGLGQGPYGYTF. As DNA, the CDR3 is TGCAGCGTTGAAGACGGATTGGGGCAGGGACCCTATGGCTACACCTTC.

The chain combines TRBV6-1 with TRBJ2-1, with D possibly called TRBD1 or TRBD2 (6 bases each). Trimming took 2 bases from V and 7 from J, leaving 27 bases between them. CDR3 length: 19 residues. Germline V gene sequence: CDR1 MNHNS, CDR2 SASEGT. The CDR3 nucleotides read TGTGCCAGCAGTGAATTGGGGGGCCCGCGAAACCGGGCCGAAAATGAGCAGTTCTTC. It specifies CASSELGGPRNRAENEQFF.

This clonotype occurred a few times. V and J are TRBV7-2 and TRBJ1-1; D is unclear. V shed 7 bases and J shed 5 bases, with 14 bases lying between them. CDR1 SGHTA and CDR2 FQGNSA come from the germline V gene. The CDR3 length is 13 residues. The CDR3 region is CASNPAGYTEAFF. In DNA, the CDR3 is TGTGCCAGCAATCCGGCAGGATATACTGAAGCTTTCTTT.

The chain is built from TRBV29-1 and TRBJ2-1, with 7 bases aligning to TRBD1. Germline V CDR1 and CDR2: SQVTM, ANQGSEA. The junction had 12 bases not matched to a gene; V was cut back by 3 bases and J by 10 bases. CDR3 size: 14 residues. CDR3 nucleotides: TGCAGCGTTGAGAGACCAACAGGGGATGGCGAGCAGTTCTTC. It yields the protein CSVERPTGDGEQFF.

This clonotype came up a few times. This sequence joins TRBV5-5 and TRBJ1-4; 7 bases fit TRBD1. The CDR3 has 16 amino acids. Per the germline V gene, CDR1 is SGHKS and CDR2 is YYEKEE (reference sequence). V was clipped by 0 bases and J by 5 bases; unmatched bases: 7. The DNA of the CDR3 is TGTGCCAGCAGCTTGGGCCCAAGGGACAGCAATGAAAAACTGTTTTTT. This sequence encodes CASSLGPRDSNEKLFF.

The chain is built from TRBV7-2 and TRBJ1-5; D not certain. Germline CDR1 is SGHTA and CDR2 is FQGNSA. The CDR3 length is 12 residues. V lost 3 bases, J lost 4 bases, and 4 bases lay in between. The CDR3 sequence is CASSFRNQPQHF. In DNA, the CDR3 is TGTGCCAGCAGCTTCCGTAATCAGCCCCAGCATTTT.

This clonotype was observed a handful of times. The chain employs TRBV7-2 and TRBJ2-5; 11 bases fit TRBD2. This CDR3 is built from 15 residues. With V trimmed by 6 bases and J by 5 bases, 8 bases remained unmatched. Germline V CDR1 and CDR2: SGHTA, FQGNSA. CDR3 bases: TGTGCCAGCAGGCCCACTAGCGGGAGCGGGGAGACCCAGTACTTC. Residues: CASRPTSGSGETQYF.